A single count supports the clone carrying this T cell receptor (beta chain). Sequenced by immunoSEQ multiplex PCR; TCRdb stores in-frame clones only, minus some. The table includes around 470,000 clones, about 92% detected once. These data come from a study of blood T cell repertoires in COVID-19. Study overall: PBMCs, B-cell-depleted T cells, or T cells provided the cDNA or gDNA that made up the material.

The V gene lost 10 bases and the J gene lost 7 bases, with 17 bases spanning the gap. This CDR3 has 13 residues. Recovered status in Cohort 3 required two negative PCRs, clearance, or symptom resolution. The sequence was collected from a young man who had recovered from COVID-19. The sample was PBMCs or T cells enriched from blood (not recorded which). The chain links TRBV12-3 or TRBV12-4 to TRBJ1-5; tentative D call: TRBD1 (5 bases). DNA of the CDR3: TGTGCCACAGCGGGGGGGTCGTACCAGCCCCAGCATTTT. Its translation: CATAGGSYQPQHF.